These 26 T cell receptor beta chains were all obtained from the same sample, sequenced in a study of blood T cell repertoires in COVID-19. Assay used: immunoSEQ multiplex PCR; TCRdb lists only in-frame clones, some missing. Of 330,000 or so clones in the sample, approximately 87% were seen once. Material: PBMCs or T cells enriched from blood (not recorded which). The receptors were gathered from a man aged 35 to 55 in a cohort exposed to, infected with or recovered from COVID-19 (not recorded which).

This chain joins TRBV4-1 and TRBJ2-1; TRBD2 might be the D (5 bases). CDR1 is MGHRA and CDR2 is YSYEKL in the germline V gene. CDR3 length: 16 amino acids. Deletions cut 1 base from V and 9 bases from J, with 19 bases between. CDR3 sequence: CASSQGSSRAPGEQFF. The CDR3 DNA is TGCGCCAGCAGCCAAGGATCTTCGCGGGCCCCAGGTGAGCAGTTCTTC.

J is TRBJ2-1 and V is TRBV27; tentative D call: TRBD2 (6 bases). Trimming took 6 bases from V and 2 from J, leaving 14 bases between them. Germline loops: CDR1 MNHEY, CDR2 SMNVEV (reference sequence). CDR3 length: 15 residues. Written as DNA, the CDR3 is TGTGCCAGCAGAGGGACTTTCGAAACCTACAATGAGCAGTTCTTC. The encoded protein is CASRGTFETYNEQFF.

The rearrangement uses TRBV5-5 and TRBJ2-6, with TRBD1 as a possible D gene (5 bases). CDR1 SGHKS and CDR2 YYEKEE come from the germline V gene (reference sequence). The V and J ends lost 2 bases and 0 bases respectively, with 6 bases between them. This CDR3 contains 15 residues. The CDR3 is CASSFDSSGANVLTF. The DNA for the CDR3 is TGTGCCAGCAGCTTCGACAGCTCTGGGGCCAACGTCCTGACTTTC. The variable domain in full, with the rest retrieved from reference TRBV5-5 and TRBJ2-6, is DAGVTQSPTHLIKTRGQQVTLRCSPISGHKSVSWYQQVLGQGPQFIFQYYEKEERGRGNFPDRFSARQFPNYSSELNVNALLLGDSALYLCASSFDSSGANVLTFGAGSRLTVL.

This chain links TRBV30 with TRBJ1-1; perhaps TRBD1 as D (6 bases). Per germline, CDR1 GTSNPN and CDR2 SVGIG (reference sequence). Trimming removed 7 bases from V and 3 bases from J, with 9 bases in between. The CDR3 totals 11 residues. The CDR3 reads CASDRHTEAFF. CDR3 DNA: TGTGCCTCGGACAGACACACTGAAGCTTTCTTT.

The chain employs TRBV5-1 and TRBJ2-5; TRBD2 matches 9 bases. V shed 3 bases, J shed 5 bases, and the junction held 5 bases outside the gene matches. This CDR3 is built from 14 residues. The germline V gene encodes CDR1 SGHRS and CDR2 YFSETQ. Here the CDR3 DNA reads TGCGCCAGCAGCTATAGCGGGAGTAGGGAGACCCAGTACTTC. Translation gives CASSYSGSRETQYF.

J is TRBJ2-5 and V is TRBV14, with TRBD2 identical over 8 bases. Germline V CDR1 and CDR2: SGHDN, FVKESK. J gave up 0 bases and V 0 bases, and 3 bases lay outside the gene matches. CDR3 length: 16 residues. CDR3 DNA: TGTGCCAGCAGCCAAGATAGCGGGACCTACCAAGAGACCCAGTACTTC. Protein product: CASSQDSGTYQETQYF.

In its sample, this clone was seen once. The chain couples TRBV3-1 (or the pseudogene TRBV3-2) to TRBJ2-7; TRBD1 matches at 8 bases. The CDR3 length is 14 residues. V lost 9 bases to trimming and J lost 6 bases; unmatched junction nucleotides: 13. CDR1 and CDR2 (germline): LGHDT, YNNKEL (reference sequence). CDR3 sequence: CASRSGQGGLEQYF. As DNA, the CDR3 is TGTGCCAGTCGCTCCGGACAGGGTGGGCTCGAGCAGTACTTC.

This clone has only one observation. The chain employs TRBV4-2 and TRBJ1-2; 11 bases fit TRBD1. Germline assignment: CDR1 LGHNA and CDR2 YNFKEQ. Trimming took 4 bases from V and 5 from J; bases not matched to a gene: 6. The CDR3 has 15 residues. The CDR3 protein is CASSPRTGGAYGYTF. CDR3 DNA sequence: TGTGCCAGCAGCCCAAGGACAGGGGGCGCTTATGGCTACACCTTC.

This chain uses TRBV7-9 with TRBJ1-2, with TRBD1 matching over 7 bases. Germline trimming cut 6 bases from V and 4 bases from J; bases unmatched to any gene: 11. Germline assignment: CDR1 SEHNR and CDR2 FQNEAQ (reference sequence). The CDR3 totals 15 residues. The CDR3 here is CASRRQGTGRYGYTF. DNA for the CDR3: TGTGCCAGCAGACGACAGGGTACCGGCCGCTATGGCTACACCTTC.

This chain connects TRBV6-1 to TRBJ1-5; weak D call: TRBD1 (5 bases). V was cut by 1 base and J by 3 bases, with 19 bases left in between. Per germline, CDR1 MNHNS and CDR2 SASEGT. The CDR3 is 18 amino acids. The chain's CDR3 is CASSEVGYPDRDNQPQHF. The CDR3 nucleotides read TGTGCCAGCAGTGAAGTCGGATACCCTGACAGAGACAATCAGCCCCAGCATTTT.

The genes are TRBV3-1 (or the pseudogene TRBV3-2) and TRBJ2-3; 9 bases are shared with TRBD2. There are 14 residues in the CDR3. In germline, CDR1 is LGHDT, CDR2 YNNKEL (reference sequence). After removal of 8 bases from V and 5 bases from J, the junction contained 8 bases not matched to a gene. CDR3 DNA: TGTGCCAGCCGACCGGGACTAGCTGGAGATACGCAGTATTTT. It codes for CASRPGLAGDTQYF.

The chain joins TRBV11-3 to TRBJ2-1; 7 bases agree with TRBD2. The V gene end was trimmed by 4 bases and the J gene end by 3 bases; junction bases not matched to a gene: 6. Germline lookup yields CDR1 SGHNT and CDR2 YENEEA. This CDR3 spans 15 amino acids. The CDR3 nucleotides are TGTGCCAGCAGCTCCCAGCTAGCGGACTACAATGAGCAGTTCTTC. This encodes CASSSQLADYNEQFF.

The chain uses TRBV19 and TRBJ1-2, with 12 nucleotides matching TRBD1. The germline V gene has CDR1 LNHDA and CDR2 SQIVND (reference sequence). After removal of 5 bases from V and 3 bases from J, the junction contained 10 bases not matched to a gene. This CDR3 contains 17 residues. In nucleotides, the CDR3 is TGTGCCAGTAGTGTGTCGGGGACAGGGGGCGTTGACTATGGCTACACCTTC. This encodes CASSVSGTGGVDYGYTF.

The chain uses TRBV4-2 and TRBJ2-1; 9 bases match TRBD2. Germline V gene sequence: CDR1 LGHNA, CDR2 YNFKEQ. After removal of 3 bases from V and 12 bases from J, the junction contained 12 bases not matched to a gene. The CDR3 is 15 amino acids. CDR3 DNA sequence: TGTGCCAGCAGCCATGCTAGCGGGAACACACGATCGCAGTTCTTC. Its translation: CASSHASGNTRSQFF.

The chain joins TRBV4-1 to TRBJ1-2; 7 nucleotides align to TRBD1. The J segment lost 7 bases and the V segment lost 1 base, leaving 6 bases of the junction unmatched. The CDR3 sequence is 14 residues long. Germline CDR1 MGHRA, CDR2 YSYEKL. The CDR3 loop is CASSQAQGGGGYTF. CDR3 coding DNA: TGCGCCAGCAGCCAAGCTCAGGGGGGAGGTGGCTACACCTTC.

The chain carries TRBV9 and TRBJ2-5, with 10 bases matching TRBD1. The CDR3 contains 15 residues. Germline trimming cut 0 bases from V and 5 bases from J; bases unmatched to any gene: 4. The germline CDR1 and CDR2 sequences are SGDLS and YYNGEE. The CDR3 nucleotides are TGTGCCAGCAGCGTAGAGGACAGGGGGTCGGAGACCCAGTACTTC. Amino acids: CASSVEDRGSETQYF. Full variable domain (missing parts from reference TRBV9 and TRBJ2-5): DSGVTQTPKHLITATGQRVTLRCSPRSGDLSVYWYQQSLDQGLQFLIQYYNGEERAKGNILERFSAQQFPDLHSELNLSSLELGDSALYFCASSVEDRGSETQYFGPGTRLLVL.

This clone was detected only a few times. This sequence joins TRBV30 and TRBJ2-7; TRBD1 agrees at 8 bases. The CDR3 runs 12 residues. In germline, CDR1 is GTSNPN, CDR2 SVGIG (reference sequence). V was pared by 3 bases and J by 5 bases, with 3 bases of the junction left unmatched. The CDR3 DNA is TGTGCCTGGAGCCGGGACAGGAACGAGCAGTACTTC. This translates into CAWSRDRNEQYF.

The sample holds many counts of this clone. The chain is built from TRBV6-4 and TRBJ2-2; 7 bases align to TRBD1. J gave up 6 bases and V 0 bases, and 1 base lay outside the gene matches. This CDR3 has 14 amino acids. Germline loops: CDR1 MRHNA, CDR2 SNTAGT. Written as DNA, the CDR3 is TGTGCCAGCAGTGACTCAAGGGGGCCCGGGGAGCTGTTTTTT. Amino acids: CASSDSRGPGELFF.

The count of this clone is one. The chain couples TRBV9 to TRBJ1-1; D is undetermined. The CDR3 spans 15 residues. CDR1 is SGDLS and CDR2 is YYNGEE in the germline V gene. Trimming cost V 0 bases and J 1 base, with 10 bases left between them. In nucleotides, the CDR3 is TGTGCCAGCAGCGTAGATCCGGGGAGGAACACTGAAGCTTTCTTT. Its translation: CASSVDPGRNTEAFF.

This sequence joins TRBV27 and TRBJ2-3; possibly TRBD1 for D (6 bases). Trimming took off 5 bases at V and 5 bases at J, with 8 bases between the two ends. The V gene's germline CDR1 is MNHEY and CDR2 SMNVEV (reference sequence). CDR3 size: 12 residues. This chain's CDR3 is CASSIRGDTQYF. In nucleotides, the CDR3 is TGTGCCAGCAGTATCAGGGGAGATACGCAGTATTTT.

The chain recombines TRBV7-2 with TRBJ2-1; 8 bases fit TRBD2. The trim removed 8 bases at V and 4 bases at J, leaving 7 bases unmatched. Germline V gene sequence: CDR1 SGHTA, CDR2 FQGNSA. CDR3 size: 14 residues. The CDR3 nucleotides are TGTGCCAGCGGGAAGAGCGGGAGATACAATGAGCAGTTCTTC. Amino acids: CASGKSGRYNEQFF.

In this sample, this clone turned up once. At one of its ends the junction is not consistent with the germline gene, which may arise from a read error. The CDR3 loop is CRRPSTDTQYF. The CDR3 DNA is TGCCGGAGGCCTAGCACAGATACGCAGTATTTT. The genes are TRBV19 and TRBJ2-3; D is possibly TRBD2 (5 bases). This CDR3 comprises 11 residues. The germline gives CDR1 LNHDA, CDR2 SQIVND (reference sequence). Full variable domain (missing parts from reference TRBV19 and TRBJ2-3): DGGITQSPKYLFRKEGQNVTLSCEQNLNHDAMYWYRQDPGQGLRLIYYSQIVNDFQKGDIAEGYSVSREKKESFPLTVTSAQKNPTAFYLCRRPSTDTQYFGPGTRLTVL.

The chain has TRBV5-4 and TRBJ1-2; 8 nucleotides line up with TRBD1. Germline V gives CDR1 SGHNT, CDR2 YYREEE (reference sequence). This CDR3 has 15 amino acids. J gave up 4 bases and V 2 bases, and 7 bases lay outside the gene matches. CDR3 bases: TGTGCCAGCAGCTTCGACAGGGGACAGGCCTATGGCTACACCTTC. This translates into CASSFDRGQAYGYTF.

J is TRBJ1-3 and V is TRBV6-5; 8 positions agree with TRBD1. The CDR3 consists of 16 residues. Per germline, CDR1 MNHEY and CDR2 SVGAGI. The junction had 4 bases not matched to a gene; V was cut back by 0 bases and J by 3 bases. This chain's CDR3 is CASSYSSRGLGNTIYF. The CDR3 nucleotides read TGTGCCAGCAGTTACTCGAGCAGGGGGCTTGGAAACACCATATATTTT.

The J gene is TRBJ1-2, the V gene TRBV19; tentatively, D is TRBD1 (6 bases). Germline CDR1 is LNHDA and CDR2 is SQIVND (reference sequence). The V and J ends lost 5 bases and 8 bases respectively, with 18 bases between them. The CDR3 sequence is 14 residues long. The CDR3 spells CASSERAGERGYTF. CDR3 bases: TGTGCCAGTAGTGAGAGGGCAGGGGAACGGGGCTACACCTTC.

The chain recombines TRBV6-5 with TRBJ1-1; tentatively, D is TRBD1 (5 bases). Germline CDR1 MNHEY, CDR2 SVGAGI. With 7 bases removed from V and 5 bases from J, the gap between germline ends came to 20 bases. The CDR3 totals 15 residues. The CDR3 DNA follows: TGTGCCAGCACTTCCTTACATGGGACTTGGACTGAAGCTTTCTTT. This gives the protein CASTSLHGTWTEAFF.